Following are 20 T cell receptor beta chains from one sample sequenced in a study of regulatory T cells in long-lasting Graves disease. HTBI primers from iRepertoire and Arm-PCR of CDR3 regions yielded the TCR beta libraries. TCRdb analysed the multiplex PCR reads with MiXCR anew, one entry per CDR3 protein. The table records about 460,000 distinct CDR3 sequences, around a fifth of them present only once. Indicated time point: persistent/refractory GD, antithyroid drugs over 5 years with positive TRAb. Extracted PBMC RNA gave rise to the TCR library. The sequencing here drew on peripheral blood mononuclear cells (PBMCs), taken when the disease was refractory, from a patient treated with antithyroid drugs. The source is a female donor with Graves disease.

This clonotype was seen repeatedly, ten times or more. The chain joins TRBV12-3 or TRBV12-4 to TRBJ1-2, with no clear D. The CDR3 is made up of 12 amino acids. V lost 3 bases, J lost 2 bases, and 4 bases lay in between. This CDR3 is CASSFVNYGYTF. The CDR3 nucleotides are TGTGCCAGCAGTTTCGTAAACTATGGCTACACCTTC.

J is TRBJ1-4 and V is TRBV6-1; D gene unclear. Germline loops: CDR1 MNHNS, CDR2 SASEGT. This CDR3 contains 11 residues. Trimming left V 8 bases short and J 7 bases short, with 8 bases between. DNA of the CDR3: TGTGCCAGCGGGAGACTTGAAAAACTGTTTTTT. Amino acids: CASGRLEKLFF.

The gene calls are TRBV4-3 and TRBJ1-1, with a tentative D call TRBD1 (5 bases). Germline V gene sequence: CDR1 LGHNA, CDR2 YSLEER. Between the trimmed V and J ends, which lost 1 base and 1 base, there was a span of 10 bases. CDR3 size: 15 residues. CDR3 protein: CASSQAHQGNTEAFF. DNA for the CDR3: TGCGCCAGCAGCCAAGCCCACCAGGGGAACACTGAAGCTTTCTTT.

This chain links TRBV9 with TRBJ2-5, with TRBD2 matching 8 bases. This CDR3 has 13 amino acids. Unmatched junction bases numbered 5, after V lost 6 bases and J lost 4 bases. Germline CDR1 SGDLS, CDR2 YYNGEE. This chain's CDR3 is CASTSLAGETQYF. CDR3 DNA: TGTGCCAGCACCTCTCTAGCGGGAGAGACCCAGTACTTC.

The rearrangement joins TRBV6-1 to TRBJ1-3; D is uncertain. Germline V CDR1 and CDR2: MNHNS, SASEGT. CDR3 length equals 13 residues. The V end was cut by 3 bases, the J end by 8 bases, with 11 bases between. CDR3 amino acids: CASSDWPLYTIYF. The CDR3 bases are TGTGCCAGCAGTGATTGGCCCTTATACACCATATATTTT.

The CDR3 sequence: CASGLTGNDFYEQYF. The DNA for the CDR3 is TGCGCCAGCGGTCTGACAGGGAACGATTTCTACGAGCAGTACTTC. This rearrangement joins TRBV5-1 to TRBJ2-7, with 7 bases identical to TRBD1. Germline V gene sequence: CDR1 SGHRS, CDR2 YFSETQ. The ends lost 7 bases at V and 3 bases at J; junction bases unmatched: 13. This CDR3 has 15 amino acids. Full variable domain (outside the CDR3, taken from reference TRBV5-1 and TRBJ2-7): KAGVTQTPRYLIKTRGQQVTLSCSPISGHRSVSWYQQTPGQGLQFLFEYFSETQRNKGNFPGRFSGRQFSNSRSEMNVSTLELGDSALYLCASGLTGNDFYEQYFGPGTRLTVT.

The table lists this clonotype with a few counts. This chain connects TRBV19 to TRBJ1-2; TRBD1 is a possible D gene (6 bases). V gave up 7 bases and J gave up 8 bases, with 14 bases separating them. This CDR3 contains 12 residues. The germline gives CDR1 LNHDA, CDR2 SQIVND (reference sequence). CDR3: CASNTGYRGYTF. CDR3 nucleotides: TGTGCCAGTAATACAGGGTACCGGGGCTACACCTTC.

This clonotype appeared many times. The rearrangement uses TRBV7-2 and TRBJ1-1, with D possibly matching TRBD1 (6 bases). The CDR3 is 14 amino acids. From germline, CDR1 is SGHTA and CDR2 FQGNSA. V lost 3 bases and J lost 1, with 9 bases in between. The CDR3 is CASSLEGENTEAFF. The CDR3, as DNA: TGTGCCAGCAGCTTGGAGGGGGAGAACACTGAAGCTTTCTTT.

This chain uses TRBV20-1 with TRBJ2-7; maybe TRBD2 (7 bases). Between the trimmed V and J ends, which lost 0 bases and 3 bases, there was a span of 15 bases. The CDR3 length is 15 residues. The V gene's germline CDR1 is DFQATT and CDR2 SNEGSKA (reference sequence). The CDR3 region is CSARDRRGPSYEQYF. The CDR3 DNA is TGCAGTGCTAGAGATCGGCGGGGGCCCAGCTACGAGCAGTACTTC.

The table lists this clonotype with many counts. J is TRBJ1-2 and V is TRBV7-2; TRBD1 matches 8 bases. The CDR3 contains 15 residues. Germline V gene lookup returns CDR1 SGHTA and CDR2 FQGNSA. V lost 7 bases and J lost 2; bases outside the gene matches: 9. The CDR3: CASTTDRGANYGYTF. The CDR3 coding sequence is TGTGCCAGCACTACCGACAGGGGCGCCAACTATGGCTACACCTTC.

There are many counts of this clonotype. This CDR3 is CASSRQGQSNIQYF. The CDR3 DNA is TGTGCCAGCAGCCGACAGGGACAGTCAAACATTCAGTACTTC. The rearrangement joins TRBV14 to TRBJ2-4; 7 nucleotides agree with TRBD1. The CDR3 has 14 residues. Germline CDR1 is SGHDN and CDR2 is FVKESK. Losses at the gene ends were 4 bases for V and 6 bases for J; bases not matched to a gene: 6.

This clonotype has just a few counts. V usage is TRBV6-2 or TRBV6-3 and J usage is TRBJ1-4; 7 bases align to TRBD1. The ends lost 7 bases at V and 0 bases at J; junction bases unmatched: 8. The CDR3 contains 16 residues. Germline V CDR1 and CDR2: MNHEY, SVGEGT. CDR3 DNA: TGTGCCAGCACCGCCCGACAGGGTGCAACTAATGAAAAACTGTTTTTT. Its translation: CASTARQGATNEKLFF.

This chain uses TRBV20-1 with TRBJ2-7; TRBD1 agrees at 10 bases. The CDR3 consists of 15 residues. Looked up from germline, CDR1 is DFQATT and CDR2 is SNEGSKA (reference sequence). Unmatched junction bases numbered 8, after V lost 2 bases and J lost 4 bases. The CDR3 DNA sequence: TGCAGTGCTAGACCCCCGACAGGGGGCCAATACGAGCAGTACTTC. Translation: CSARPPTGGQYEQYF.

This clonotype was counted a few times. The chain combines TRBV12-3 or TRBV12-4 with TRBJ1-5; D is ambiguous. Trimming left V 6 bases short and J 6 bases short, with 9 bases between. CDR3 size: 12 residues. The CDR3 DNA reads as TGTGCCAGCAGCTGGCCCCGTCAGCCCCAGCATTTT. Protein: CASSWPRQPQHF.

The CDR3 is CASSLEGGYLYEQYF. The CDR3 DNA follows: TGCGCCAGCAGCTTGGAGGGGGGCTATCTGTACGAGCAGTACTTC. The rearrangement uses TRBV5-1 and TRBJ2-7; D possibly matches TRBD1 or TRBD2 (6 bases each). Germline V gene lookup returns CDR1 SGHRS and CDR2 YFSETQ. The CDR3 loop spans 15 amino acids. The germline V and J ends were trimmed by 0 bases and 4 bases, with 14 bases remaining between them.

The CDR3 spells CASNPGLAGYNEQFF. The CDR3 DNA follows: TGTGCCAGCAACCCGGGACTAGCTGGTTACAATGAGCAGTTCTTC. The chain carries TRBV12-3 or TRBV12-4 and TRBJ2-1; 9 nucleotides align to TRBD2. With 7 bases clipped from V and 4 bases from J, the junction kept 8 bases outside the gene matches. The CDR3 has 15 residues.

This clonotype was seen a few times. V gene TRBV5-5 combines with J gene TRBJ2-5; the D is unclear. Germline values: CDR1 SGHKS, CDR2 YYEKEE (reference sequence). The CDR3 contains 16 residues. V dropped 4 bases and J dropped 0 bases, with 16 bases sitting between them. CDR3: CASSPLRVRDQETQYF. The DNA for the CDR3 is TGTGCCAGCAGCCCGCTTAGGGTGAGAGACCAAGAGACCCAGTACTTC.

This clonotype has ten or more counts. V gene TRBV12-3 or TRBV12-4 combines with J gene TRBJ1-5, with a weak D call TRBD1 (5 bases). CDR3 size: 15 residues. The ends were cut back, 1 base at V and 5 bases at J, with 12 bases in the middle. The CDR3 here is CASSLGTGEDQPQHF. In DNA form, the CDR3 reads TGTGCCAGCAGTTTAGGTACAGGCGAGGATCAGCCCCAGCATTTT.

The V call is TRBV28, the J call TRBJ1-1; tentative D call: TRBD1 (5 bases). Germline V gene sequence: CDR1 MDHEN, CDR2 SYDVKM. Deletions cut 3 bases from V and 1 base from J, with 12 bases between. The CDR3 extends over 15 amino acids. As DNA, the CDR3 is TGTGCCAGCAGTTTTTACGGGACGGGGAACACTGAAGCTTTCTTT. Amino acids: CASSFYGTGNTEAFF. Filled out from reference TRBV28 and TRBJ1-1, the complete variable domain reads DVKVTQSSRYLVKRTGEKVFLECVQDMDHENMFWYRQDPGLGLRLIYFSYDVKMKEKGDIPEGYSVSREKKERFSLILESASTNQTSMYLCASSFYGTGNTEAFFGQGTRLTVV.

The rearrangement links TRBV20-1 to TRBJ1-2; TRBD1 might be the D (5 bases). CDR1 is DFQATT and CDR2 is SNEGSKA in the germline V gene (reference sequence). The ends were cut back, 0 bases at V and 2 bases at J, with 10 bases in the middle. CDR3 length equals 14 residues. The CDR3 sequence is CSARDKGDNYGYTF. DNA of the CDR3: TGCAGTGCTAGAGATAAAGGGGACAACTATGGCTACACCTTC.